This T cell receptor (beta chain) derives from a study of blood T cell repertoires in COVID-19. Study summary: COVID-19 samples from acute and convalescent phases originated in the United States, Italy and Spain. PBMCs, B-cell-depleted T cells, or T cells were the source of the cDNA or gDNA that made up the material.

This clone was observed a few times. TCRdb's table, derived via immunoSEQ multiplex PCR, lists solely in-frame clones and lacks some. The sample lists more than 60,000 clones, around 67% occurring once. This CDR3 is built from 14 residues. J lost 8 bases, V lost 5 bases, and 11 bases had no gene match. Germline values: CDR1 GTSNPN, CDR2 SVGIG (reference sequence). The TCR comes from a human donor with acute or convalescent COVID-19. The donor label of this sample is uncertain. The chain uses TRBV30 and TRBJ2-1, with 8 bases fitting TRBD1. The specimen sequenced was peripheral blood. This CDR3 is CAWQKGQVNDEQFF. Written as DNA, the CDR3 is TGTGCCTGGCAAAAGGGACAGGTGAACGATGAGCAGTTCTTC.